Following are 5 T cell receptor beta chains from one sample sequenced in a study of blood T cell repertoires in COVID-19. TCRdb's table, derived via immunoSEQ multiplex PCR, lists solely in-frame clones and lacks some. The data show around 39,000 clones, 86% seen once. Sequencing was carried out using peripheral blood. Receptors originate from a man aged 40-50 years with active COVID-19.

This clone has a handful of counts. V usage is TRBV5-1 and J usage is TRBJ1-2; D unresolved. The CDR3 has 15 residues. V was pared by 4 bases and J by 0 bases, with 13 bases between. The V gene's germline CDR1 is SGHRS and CDR2 YFSETQ. The CDR3 region is CASSEDEGPNYGYTF. The CDR3 DNA sequence: TGCGCCAGCAGCGAGGACGAGGGTCCTAACTATGGCTACACCTTC.

The V and J genes are TRBV4-1 and TRBJ2-3, with 8 positions matching TRBD2. The CDR3 loop spans 16 amino acids. CDR1 MGHRA and CDR2 YSYEKL come from the germline V gene. With 4 bases clipped from V and 6 bases from J, the junction kept 12 bases outside the gene matches. The DNA of the CDR3 is TGCGCCAGCAGCCTCCTTAGGGGCGGGAGGATCGATACGCAGTATTTT. Protein: CASSLLRGGRIDTQYF.

The rearrangement uses TRBV6-5 and TRBJ1-1; D is uncertain. V was trimmed by 2 bases and J by 7 bases, leaving 11 bases between them. The germline CDR1 and CDR2 sequences are MNHEY and SVGAGI. The CDR3 consists of 13 residues. The CDR3 loop is CASSYLADYEAFF. In nucleotides, the CDR3 is TGTGCCAGCAGTTACCTGGCAGATTATGAAGCTTTCTTT.

The CDR3 DNA sequence: TGCGCCAGCAGTGGCCCTAGCGGGAGAAATGAGCAGTTCTTC. This gives the protein CASSGPSGRNEQFF. The rearrangement links TRBV10-1 to TRBJ2-1, with 10 bases fitting TRBD2. Germline CDR1 reads WNHNN; CDR2 reads SYGVQD (reference sequence). Trimming at V came to 4 bases and at J to 7 bases, leaving 4 bases not matched to a gene. The CDR3 runs to 14 residues.

The chain joins TRBV6-1 to TRBJ2-7; TRBD1 matches 8 bases. Germline loops: CDR1 MNHNS, CDR2 SASEGT. With V trimmed by 4 bases and J by 1 base, 9 bases remained unmatched. The CDR3 has 16 amino acids. The CDR3 loop is CASSARQGSGSYEQYF. The CDR3 DNA reads as TGTGCCAGCAGTGCCAGACAGGGGAGTGGGTCCTACGAGCAGTACTTC.